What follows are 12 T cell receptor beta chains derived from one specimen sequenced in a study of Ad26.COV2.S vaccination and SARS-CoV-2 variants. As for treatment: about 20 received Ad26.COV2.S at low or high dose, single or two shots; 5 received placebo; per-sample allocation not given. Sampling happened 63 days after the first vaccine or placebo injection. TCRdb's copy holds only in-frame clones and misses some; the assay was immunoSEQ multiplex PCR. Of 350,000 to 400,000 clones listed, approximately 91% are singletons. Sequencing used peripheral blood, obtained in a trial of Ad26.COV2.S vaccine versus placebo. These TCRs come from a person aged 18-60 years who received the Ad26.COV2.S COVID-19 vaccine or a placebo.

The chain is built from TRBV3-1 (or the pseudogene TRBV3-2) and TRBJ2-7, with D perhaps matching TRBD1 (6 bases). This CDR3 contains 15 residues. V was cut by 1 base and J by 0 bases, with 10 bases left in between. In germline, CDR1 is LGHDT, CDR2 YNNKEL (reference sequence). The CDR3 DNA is TGTGCCAGCAGCCAAGGCGTGGGGGCCTCCTACGAGCAGTACTTC. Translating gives CASSQGVGASYEQYF.

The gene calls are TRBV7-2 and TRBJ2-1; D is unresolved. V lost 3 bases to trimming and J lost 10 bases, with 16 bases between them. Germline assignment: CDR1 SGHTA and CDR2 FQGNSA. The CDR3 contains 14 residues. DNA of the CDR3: TGTGCCAGCAGCTTTCTGCCGGCGCTCGAGGAGCAGTTCTTC. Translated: CASSFLPALEEQFF.

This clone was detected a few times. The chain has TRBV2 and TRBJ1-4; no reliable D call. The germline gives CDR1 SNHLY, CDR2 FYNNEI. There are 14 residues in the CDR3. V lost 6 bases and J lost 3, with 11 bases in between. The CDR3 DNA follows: TGTGCCAGCAGCGCCGGTAGAGCTAATGAAAAACTGTTTTTT. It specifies CASSAGRANEKLFF.

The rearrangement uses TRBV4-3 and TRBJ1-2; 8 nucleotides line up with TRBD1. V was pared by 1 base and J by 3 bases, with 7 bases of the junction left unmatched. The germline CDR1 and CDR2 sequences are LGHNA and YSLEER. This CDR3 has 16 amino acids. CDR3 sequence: CASSQAAAGGDYGYTF. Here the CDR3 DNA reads TGCGCCAGCAGCCAAGCCGCGGCAGGGGGCGACTATGGCTACACCTTC.

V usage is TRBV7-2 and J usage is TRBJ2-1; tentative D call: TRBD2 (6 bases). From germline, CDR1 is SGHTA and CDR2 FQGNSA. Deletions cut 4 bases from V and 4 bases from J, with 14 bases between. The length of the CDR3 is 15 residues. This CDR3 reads CASSSLTGVYNEQFF. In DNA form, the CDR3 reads TGTGCCAGCAGCTCCCTGACGGGAGTATACAATGAGCAGTTCTTC.

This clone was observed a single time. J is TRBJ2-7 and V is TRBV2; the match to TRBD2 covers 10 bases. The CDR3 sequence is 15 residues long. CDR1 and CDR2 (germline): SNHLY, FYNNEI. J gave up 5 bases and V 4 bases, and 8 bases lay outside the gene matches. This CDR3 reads CASSGPGTSEDEQYF. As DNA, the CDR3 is TGTGCCAGCAGTGGCCCCGGGACTAGCGAGGACGAGCAGTACTTC.

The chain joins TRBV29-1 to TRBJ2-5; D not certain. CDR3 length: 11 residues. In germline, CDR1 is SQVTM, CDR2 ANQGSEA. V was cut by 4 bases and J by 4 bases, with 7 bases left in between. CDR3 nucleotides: TGCAGCGTTGGCCACGGAGAGACCCAGTACTTC. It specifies CSVGHGETQYF.

CDR3 sequence: CASRQGAGDPPGELFF. As DNA, the CDR3 is TGCGCCAGCAGGCAGGGAGCGGGGGACCCTCCCGGGGAGCTGTTTTTT. The J gene is TRBJ2-2, the V gene TRBV5-1, with TRBD2 identical over 8 bases. Trimming took 5 bases from V and 6 from J; bases not matched to a gene: 12. Per the germline V gene, CDR1 is SGHRS and CDR2 is YFSETQ. This CDR3 is 16 amino acids long.

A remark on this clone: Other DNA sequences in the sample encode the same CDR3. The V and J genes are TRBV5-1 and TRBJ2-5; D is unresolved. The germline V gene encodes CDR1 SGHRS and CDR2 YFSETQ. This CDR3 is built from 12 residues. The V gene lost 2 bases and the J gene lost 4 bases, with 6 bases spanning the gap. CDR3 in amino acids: CASSLAPETQYF. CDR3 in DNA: TGCGCCAGCAGCTTAGCGCCAGAGACCCAGTACTTC.

Written as DNA, the CDR3 is TGTGCCTGGAAGGACCTGAGGGGCTCCTATAATTCACCCCTCCACTTT. As protein: CAWKDLRGSYNSPLHF. The chain has TRBV30 and TRBJ1-6; D might be TRBD1 (5 bases). Germline CDR1 GTSNPN, CDR2 SVGIG (reference sequence). Between the trimmed V and J ends, which lost 4 bases and 0 bases, there was a span of 13 bases. CDR3 length: 16 residues.

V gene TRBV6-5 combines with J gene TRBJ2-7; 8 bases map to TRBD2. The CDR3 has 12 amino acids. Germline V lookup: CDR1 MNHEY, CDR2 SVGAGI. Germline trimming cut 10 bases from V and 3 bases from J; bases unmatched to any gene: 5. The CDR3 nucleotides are TGTGCCACCGGGAGGGCAGACTACGAGCAGTACTTC. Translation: CATGRADYEQYF.

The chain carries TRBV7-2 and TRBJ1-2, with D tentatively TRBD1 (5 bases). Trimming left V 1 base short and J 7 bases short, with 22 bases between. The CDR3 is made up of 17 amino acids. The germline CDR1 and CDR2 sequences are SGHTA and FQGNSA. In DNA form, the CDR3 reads TGTGCCAGCAGCTTAGGTACAGGTCCCTTGGGGAGTGGTGGCTACACCTTC. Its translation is CASSLGTGPLGSGGYTF.